Each of the 14 T cell receptor beta chains below was sequenced from the same sample in a study of T cells in Graves' hyperthyroidism and ophthalmopathy. Regions amplified from RNA transcripts were the TCR beta CDR3 regions. First-round RT-PCR with HTBI primers amplified the TCR CDR3 region. TCRdb redid the calling of the multiplex PCR reads with MiXCR, one entry per CDR3 protein. The sample gives approximately 370,000 distinct CDR3 sequences, 17% of which show up once; roughly a third is in the top ten. The sequencing input was blood. All receptors come from a woman aged 25 to 39 with Graves' hyperthyroidism that later progressed to Graves' ophthalmopathy.

This clonotype was seen a few times. The rearrangement links TRBV7-8 to TRBJ1-6; the match to TRBD1 covers 7 bases. The CDR3 consists of 16 residues. V lost 0 bases, J lost 6 bases, and 5 bases stayed unmatched. The germline V gene has CDR1 SGHVS and CDR2 FQNEAQ. The CDR3 loop is CASSLALTGTNSPLHF. Written as DNA, the CDR3 is TGTGCCAGCAGCTTAGCCCTGACAGGGACTAATTCACCCCTCCACTTT.

Points on this clonotype: The junction departs from the called germline gene at one end, perhaps through a read error. The rearrangement uses TRBV12-3 or TRBV12-4 and TRBJ2-5; TRBD2 matches 8 bases. The CDR3 runs 15 residues. CDR3: CASRPIGGGSEAQYF. For the CDR3, the DNA is TGTGCCAGCAGACCAATCGGGGGGGGTTCAGAGGCCCAGTACTTC.

This clonotype turned up a few times. The J gene is TRBJ2-1, the V gene TRBV29-1; perhaps D is TRBD1 or TRBD2 (5 bases each). Germline V gene sequence: CDR1 SQVTM, CDR2 ANQGSEA. This CDR3 spans 15 amino acids. V gave up 3 bases and J gave up 0 bases, with 12 bases separating them. DNA of the CDR3: TGCAGCGTTGAGGGTAGCGACAGCTCCTACAATGAGCAGTTCTTC. This sequence encodes CSVEGSDSSYNEQFF.

This chain joins TRBV10-3 and TRBJ2-3; 7 bases match TRBD2. Germline assignment: CDR1 ENHRY and CDR2 SYGVKD. V gave up 6 bases and J gave up 0 bases; unmatched junction bases: 24. The CDR3 extends over 21 amino acids. The CDR3 DNA sequence: TGTGCCATCAGCGGGGCCTACTCGGGGAGGGCGGCACAAGAAAGCACAGATACGCAGTATTTT. It translates to CAISGAYSGRAAQESTDTQYF.

The genes are TRBV12-3 or TRBV12-4 and TRBJ2-3; 16 bases agree with TRBD2. V lost 1 base, J lost 4 bases, and 11 bases stayed unmatched. CDR3 length: 20 residues. This CDR3 reads CASSLGGGTSGRAVSDTQYF. The CDR3, as DNA: TGTGCCAGCAGTTTAGGGGGTGGGACTAGCGGGAGGGCCGTCTCAGATACGCAGTATTTT.

In this sample, this clonotype turned up many times. The chain employs TRBV12-3 or TRBV12-4 and TRBJ1-2, with TRBD1 identical over 9 bases. Unmatched junction bases numbered 10, after V lost 8 bases and J lost 6 bases. This CDR3 contains 14 residues. CDR3 in amino acids: CASGKTGGTNGYTF. DNA for the CDR3: TGTGCCAGCGGGAAGACAGGGGGGACGAATGGCTACACCTTC.

This clonotype was counted ten times or more. This chain joins TRBV12-3 or TRBV12-4 and TRBJ2-2, with no clear D. CDR3 size: 13 residues. The V end was cut by 1 base, the J end by 5 bases, with 5 bases between. The CDR3 nucleotides read TGTGCCAGCAGTTTAGAATTAACCGGGGAGCTGTTTTTT. Translated: CASSLELTGELFF.

This clonotype was seen repeatedly, ten times or more. The chain combines TRBV12-3 or TRBV12-4 with TRBJ2-3; D is undetermined. The CDR3 is 13 amino acids. V lost 3 bases to trimming and J lost 1 base, with 5 bases between them. The CDR3 loop is CASSFSGTDTQYF. The CDR3 coding sequence is TGTGCCAGCAGTTTTTCGGGCACAGATACGCAGTATTTT.

There are many counts of this clonotype. The CDR3 loop is CSILGIFNYNEQFF. CDR3 nucleotide sequence: TGCAGCATCCTAGGGATCTTCAACTACAATGAGCAGTTCTTC. This chain uses TRBV29-1 with TRBJ2-1; D uncertain. The CDR3 runs 14 residues. V gave up 8 bases and J gave up 3 bases, with 17 bases separating them. The V gene's germline CDR1 is SQVTM and CDR2 ANQGSEA.

CDR3 loop: CASLPGTGQNSPLHF. CDR3 nucleotide sequence: TGTGCCAGCCTTCCTGGGACAGGGCAAAATTCACCCCTCCACTTT. The chain has TRBV2 and TRBJ1-6; 9 positions agree with TRBD1. The CDR3 runs 15 residues. Germline V CDR1 and CDR2: SNHLY, FYNNEI. Losses at the gene ends were 8 bases for V and 7 bases for J; bases not matched to a gene: 9.

This clonotype was seen more than once but under ten times. The CDR3 reads CASSYLAGGTDTQYF. CDR3 sequence (DNA): TGTGCCAGTAGTTACCTAGCGGGGGGCACAGATACGCAGTATTTT. The chain couples TRBV19 to TRBJ2-3; 10 bases agree with TRBD2. In germline, CDR1 is LNHDA, CDR2 SQIVND (reference sequence). This CDR3 region has 15 residues. Trimming took 5 bases from V and 1 from J; bases not matched to a gene: 3.

This clonotype showed up many times. V usage is TRBV5-1 and J usage is TRBJ1-1, with TRBD1 matching 9 bases. The CDR3 consists of 16 residues. Germline CDR1 reads SGHRS; CDR2 reads YFSETQ. Trimming cost V 5 bases and J 8 bases; bases outside gene matches: 16. The CDR3 loop reads CASRRPGQGSLGEAFF. CDR3 DNA: TGCGCCAGCAGGCGGCCGGGACAGGGAAGTTTGGGAGAAGCTTTCTTT.

In this sample, this clonotype turned up a few times. This chain connects TRBV18 to TRBJ2-1; D unresolved. The V gene's germline CDR1 is KGHSH and CDR2 LQKENI. This CDR3 contains 14 residues. Trimming removed 1 base at V and 5 bases at J, with 9 bases between. DNA for the CDR3: TGTGCCAGCTCACCACGGGGTTCAAACAATGAGCAGTTCTTC. This encodes CASSPRGSNNEQFF.

This clonotype was observed many times. J is TRBJ2-7 and V is TRBV7-9; TRBD1 is a possible D gene (5 bases). V lost 3 bases to trimming and J lost 6 bases, with 15 bases between them. The germline V gene encodes CDR1 SEHNR and CDR2 FQNEAQ (reference sequence). The CDR3 runs 14 residues. As DNA, the CDR3 is TGTGCCAGCAGCTTTTCCCAGGGCCCCAGCGAGCAGTACTTC. Translating it yields CASSFSQGPSEQYF.